This T cell receptor beta chain is from a study of blood T cell repertoires in COVID-19. Study at large: The study drew acute and convalescent COVID-19 samples from the United States, Italy and Spain. From T cells, B-cell-depleted T cells, or PBMCs came the material, which was cDNA or gDNA.

The CDR3 contains 14 residues. Germline CDR1 and CDR2: WSHSY and SAAADI. V was pared by 6 bases and J by 2 bases, with 14 bases between. Original analysis: Reference gene primers were amplified, and this amplification served to estimate nucleated cell counts. Clones were sequenced by immunoSEQ multiplex PCR, and TCRdb holds only the in-frame ones, with some missing. The V and J calls and clone size are taken from that table; D and trimming were inferred from the DNA. The table includes tens of thousands of clones, roughly nine tenths detected once. Sequencing used peripheral blood. The V gene is TRBV10-2, the J gene TRBJ2-7; perhaps TRBD2 as D (6 bases). The sequence derives from a man aged 40-55 years with acute or convalescent COVID-19. The DNA for the CDR3 is TGCGCCAGCAGGACGGGAGCCATTGCCTACGAGCAGTACTTC. Its translation: CASRTGAIAYEQYF.